This TCR beta chain is drawn from a study of cytomegalovirus exposure and HLA in healthy donors. Overall study results and limits: Productive rates of about 87% or about 30% were seen for most TCR beta V segments in an earlier analysis. In a later analysis, V- and J-gene trimming of beta chains associated with a DCLRE1C missense variant, replicated independently.

Comment on this clone: Its specificity is unknown.

A multiplex PCR was run with 60 Vbeta primers and 13 Jbeta primers. TCRdb's copy holds only in-frame clones and misses some; the assay was immunoSEQ multiplex PCR. The sample has roughly 150,000 clones, less than 85% seen once. The V gene's germline CDR1 is LNHDA and CDR2 SQIVND (reference sequence). This CDR3 is built from 15 residues. With V trimmed by 9 bases and J by 1 base, 8 bases remained unmatched. Sampled while nominally healthy, donors likely had unrecorded immune exposures. Material: PBMCs. This chain connects TRBV19 to TRBJ1-5, with 8 positions matching TRBD1. The sequence was obtained from a woman between 45 and 60 years old in good health and CMV-seropositive. CDR3 in DNA: TGTGCCAGCCACACCGGGACAGGAAGCAATCAGCCCCAGCATTTT. Protein sequence: CASHTGTGSNQPQHF.